Listed below are T cell receptor beta chains from one sample, sequenced in a study of graft-versus-host responses after intestinal transplantation. Repertoires were generated with immunoSEQ multiplex PCR, while TCRdb's copy carries only in-frame clones and drops some. In the table there are some 66,000 clones, approximately 88% of which are singletons. Sample: ileum tissue, taken 357 days after transplant. The receptors were sampled from a human patient who received an intestinal transplant, so some T cells may come from the graft donor. CDR3s include the opening cysteine and the closing phenylalanine or tryptophan. D genes are given only for firm matches. The listing skips clone size in some rows; elsewhere it reads once, few, many or a size class.

d_gene,v_gene,j_gene,abundance,CDR3nt,CDR3aa
TRBD2,TRBV7-9,TRBJ2-7,once,TGTGCCAGCAGTCTCAAGCGGGGCTCCTACGAGCAGTACTTC,CASSLKRGSYEQYF
.,TRBV6-6,TRBJ2-7,.,TGTGCCAGCAGTTACGGGGGGGCAGGGGATTACGAGCAGTACTTC,CASSYGGAGDYEQYF
TRBD1,TRBV2,TRBJ1-2,once,TGTGCCAGCAGTGAAGGAATAAATCCGGGACAGGCTGGCTACACCTTC,CASSEGINPGQAGYTF
.,TRBV5-3,TRBJ1-5,.,TGTGCCAGAAGCTCCAGGGCTCAGCCCCAGCATTTT,CARSSRAQPQHF
.,TRBV11-3,TRBJ2-5,.,TGTGCCAGCAGCCGGGACGAGGAGACCCAGTACTTC,CASSRDEETQYF
.,TRBV6-1,TRBJ2-1,.,TGTGCCAGCAGTTATCGGCTGAATGAGCAGTTCTTC,CASSYRLNEQFF
.,TRBV30,TRBJ2-4,once,TGTGCCTGGAAGGAAAGGACCAAAAACATTCAGTACTTC,CAWKERTKNIQYF
TRBD2,TRBV2,TRBJ2-2,.,TGTGCCAGCAGTGAAAGTCCCAGCGGGAGTTATACCGGGGAGCTGTTTTTT,CASSESPSGSYTGELFF
.,TRBV15,TRBJ2-7,.,TGTGCCACCAGCAGAGATGGAGTCCAGAACGAGCAGTACTTC,CATSRDGVQNEQYF
.,TRBV6-1,TRBJ1-4,.,TGTGCCAGCAGTGATGTCAGGGGATGGGCCGCAACTAATGAAAAACTGTTTTTT,CASSDVRGWAATNEKLFF
TRBD1,TRBV5-3,TRBJ2-6,.,TGTGCCAGCAGCACACAGGGGTTTGGGGCCAACGTCCTGACTTTC,CASSTQGFGANVLTF
.,TRBV10-2,TRBJ1-1,.,TGCGCCAGCAGAAGTGGGGACACTGAAGCTTTCTTT,CASRSGDTEAFF
TRBD1,TRBV7-9,TRBJ2-7,once,TGTGCCAGCAGCTTAGTAGGGGGCGAGTACGAGCAGTACTTC,CASSLVGGEYEQYF
.,TRBV5-1,TRBJ2-6,once,TGCGCCAGCAGCTTAGGGCGGGGTTTTGGGGCCAACGTCCTGACTTTC,CASSLGRGFGANVLTF
.,TRBV29-1,TRBJ2-7,.,TGCAGCGTTGATGGGGCCTCCACCTACGAGCAGTACTTC,CSVDGASTYEQYF
.,TRBV6-1,TRBJ2-1,.,TGTGCCAGCAGGGCCAATGAGCAGTTCTTC,CASRANEQFF
TRBD2,TRBV18,TRBJ2-1,once,TGTGCCAGCTCACCAACACTAGCGGGAGGGAATGAGCAGTTCTTC,CASSPTLAGGNEQFF
.,TRBV29-1,TRBJ2-7,.,TGCAGCTGCGGACTGACAGGAGTCGAGCAGTACTTC,CSCGLTGVEQYF
TRBD1,TRBV4-1,TRBJ2-5,.,TGCGCCAGCAGCCAAGATCCCAGGGGGCAGGAGACCCAGTACTTC,CASSQDPRGQETQYF
.,TRBV30,TRBJ1-3,.,TGTGCCTGGAGTGTACCCCCTAGATTGACCATATATTTT,CAWSVPPRLTIYF
.,TRBV9,TRBJ2-1,once,TGTGCCAGCAGCGATGGGACCCTGCGTCTGAGGCTCTTC,CASSDGTLRLRLF
.,TRBV19,TRBJ1-1,once,TGTGCCAGTAGTATGTCCGAGGGAGTGAACACTGAAGCTTTCTTT,CASSMSEGVNTEAFF
TRBD1,TRBV11-3,TRBJ2-7,.,TGTGCCAGCAGCCGATTCCAGGGGGACGAGCAGTACTTC,CASSRFQGDEQYF
.,TRBV4-1,TRBJ1-3,few,TGCGCCAGCAGTCTTTACAGCTTCTCTGGAAACACCATATATTTT,CASSLYSFSGNTIYF
TRBD2,TRBV5-6,TRBJ2-1,.,TGTGCCAGCAGCTTAACCGGGACTAGCGCCCTCTCGAAGCAGTTCTTC,CASSLTGTSALSKQFF
.,TRBV28,TRBJ1-2,.,TGTGCCAGCGTCCGCCTGACCTCCGCGGCCGATGGCTACACCTTC,CASVRLTSAADGYTF
.,TRBV7-9,TRBJ1-5,.,TGTGCCAGCAGCTTAGGAGGAGTTGGACAGCCCCAGCATTTT,CASSLGGVGQPQHF
TRBD1,TRBV6-5,TRBJ1-1,.,TGTGCCAGCAGTTACCAGGGGGCTTACACTGAAGCTTTCTTT,CASSYQGAYTEAFF
TRBD1,TRBV7-9,TRBJ1-1,.,TGTGCCAGCAGCTTAGTGGGACAGGGGGGAACTGAAGCTTTCTTT,CASSLVGQGGTEAFF
.,TRBV4-1,TRBJ2-7,.,TGCGCCAGCAGTCGTAGCGCCGGCTCCCTCTACGAGCAGTACTTC,CASSRSAGSLYEQYF
TRBD2,TRBV5-1,TRBJ2-1,.,TGCGCCAGCAGCTTGGGAGCGGGAGGGTACAATGAGCAGTTCTTC,CASSLGAGGYNEQFF
TRBD2,TRBV18,TRBJ2-1,.,TGTGCCAGCTCACCGCCGACTAGCGGGAGCGCCAATGAGCAGTTCTTC,CASSPPTSGSANEQFF
.,TRBV29-1,TRBJ2-3,few,TGCAGCGTTGAAGTGGTATCAGATACGCAGTATTTT,CSVEVVSDTQYF
.,TRBV7-3,TRBJ2-1,.,TGTGCCAGCAGCGACAGTGCATCACCATACAATGAGCAGTTCTTC,CASSDSASPYNEQFF
.,TRBV6-1,TRBJ1-5,.,TGTGCCAGCAGTGACCTTCAGCCCCAGCATTTT,CASSDLQPQHF
.,TRBV10-1,TRBJ2-7,.,TGCGCCAGCAGTGAGGGGCCCACTCCAGTGGACGACGAGCAGTACTTC,CASSEGPTPVDDEQYF
.,TRBV21-1,TRBJ1-6,.,TGTGCCAGCAGCGACGACAGTTCACCCCTCCACTTT,CASSDDSSPLHF